These 9 T cell receptor beta chains share one sample of origin, sequenced in a study of cytomegalovirus exposure and HLA in healthy donors. The study ran its PCR with 60 Vbeta and 13 Jbeta primers. Repertoires were generated with immunoSEQ multiplex PCR, while TCRdb's copy carries only in-frame clones and drops some. This listing includes about 170,000 clones. The specimen sequenced was PBMCs. All receptors derive from a woman in her late teens or twenties in good health and CMV-seropositive.

The rearrangement links TRBV7-9 to TRBJ1-1, with D maybe TRBD1 (6 bases). The CDR3 totals 13 residues. V was shortened by 5 bases and J by 1 base, with 8 bases between the two germline ends. The germline V gene encodes CDR1 SEHNR and CDR2 FQNEAQ (reference sequence). The CDR3 here is CASSADRNTEAFF. The CDR3 DNA reads TGTGCCAGCAGCGCGGACAGGAACACTGAAGCTTTCTTT. Together with reference TRBV7-9 and TRBJ1-1, the CDR3 gives the full variable domain: DTGVSQNPRHKITKRGQNVTFRCDPISEHNRLYWYRQTLGQGPEFLTYFQNEAQLEKSRLLSDRFSAERPKGSFSTLEIQRTEQGDSAMYLCASSADRNTEAFFGQGTRLTVV.

The chain is built from TRBV19 and TRBJ1-1; the D gene is possibly TRBD1 (5 bases). Germline-derived CDR1 and CDR2 are LNHDA and SQIVND (reference sequence). The CDR3 runs to 14 residues. V was trimmed by 4 bases and J by 5 bases, leaving 14 bases between them. The CDR3 DNA reads as TGTGCCAGTAGTAAATTGGCGGGACCGACTGAAGCTTTCTTT. Translated: CASSKLAGPTEAFF. Filled out from reference TRBV19 and TRBJ1-1, the complete variable domain reads DGGITQSPKYLFRKEGQNVTLSCEQNLNHDAMYWYRQDPGQGLRLIYYSQIVNDFQKGDIAEGYSVSREKKESFPLTVTSAQKNPTAFYLCASSKLAGPTEAFFGQGTRLTVV.

V usage is TRBV29-1 and J usage is TRBJ2-5; 12 nucleotides match TRBD1. CDR3 size: 13 residues. Germline-derived CDR1 and CDR2 are SQVTM and ANQGSEA. The junction had 4 bases not matched to a gene; V was cut back by 7 bases and J by 4 bases. CDR3 bases: TGCAGCGCCCGGGACAGGGGGCGAGAGACCCAGTACTTC. Translating gives CSARDRGRETQYF. Using reference TRBV29-1 and TRBJ2-5 for the parts outside the CDR3, the full variable domain is SAVISQKPSRDICQRGTSLTIQCQVDSQVTMMFWYRQQPGQSLTLIATANQGSEATYESGFVIDKFPISRPNLTFSTLTVSNMSPEDSSIYLCSARDRGRETQYFGPGTRLLVL.

The chain uses TRBV5-1 and TRBJ2-3; weak D call: TRBD1 (6 bases). Trimming left V 0 bases short and J 5 bases short, with 10 bases between. Germline V CDR1 and CDR2: SGHRS, YFSETQ. This CDR3 has 14 amino acids. DNA for the CDR3: TGCGCCAGCAGCTTGGAAACAGGGAGAGATACGCAGTATTTT. Translating it yields CASSLETGRDTQYF.

CDR3 sequence: CASSLGPRLAGGLDTQYF. CDR3 bases: TGTGCCAGCAGCCTAGGACCCCGACTAGCGGGGGGCCTAGATACGCAGTATTTT. The chain recombines TRBV11-2 with TRBJ2-3; 13 bases fit TRBD2. CDR1 is SGHAT, CDR2 FQNNGV, per germline. The CDR3 extends over 18 amino acids. V was pared by 5 bases and J by 5 bases, with 13 bases of the junction left unmatched.

V is TRBV6-1 and J is TRBJ1-6, with D unresolved. Trimming pared 7 bases from V and 5 bases from J, leaving 9 bases between. Looked up from germline, CDR1 is MNHNS and CDR2 is SASEGT. The CDR3 contains 13 residues. CDR3 in amino acids: CASTRTDNSPLHF. The CDR3, as DNA: TGTGCCAGCACTCGGACTGATAATTCACCCCTCCACTTT.

The chain joins TRBV5-4 to TRBJ2-1; 7 bases agree with TRBD2. With V trimmed by 1 base and J by 8 bases, 21 bases remained unmatched. CDR1 is SGHNT, CDR2 YYREEE, per germline (reference sequence). This CDR3 region has 19 residues. This CDR3 is CASSLRPGPLADLGYEQFF. The CDR3, as DNA: TGTGCCAGCAGCTTGAGGCCTGGTCCCCTAGCGGACCTTGGCTATGAGCAGTTCTTC.

The chain links TRBV5-1 to TRBJ2-1; the D is unclear. Trimming pared 3 bases from V and 10 bases from J, leaving 8 bases between. Germline CDR1 is SGHRS and CDR2 is YFSETQ. The CDR3 is 11 amino acids. CDR3 residues: CASSSTGEQFF. In DNA, the CDR3 is TGCGCCAGCAGCTCGACCGGGGAGCAGTTCTTC.

CDR3 sequence (DNA): TGTGCCAGCAGCCCCGGGACCCAGTACTTC. Translation gives CASSPGTQYF. The J gene is TRBJ2-5, the V gene TRBV7-9, with D hard to call. The germline V gene has CDR1 SEHNR and CDR2 FQNEAQ (reference sequence). V lost 5 bases, J lost 7 bases, and 5 bases lay in between. This CDR3 has 10 residues.